Sequencing of this TCR beta chain was carried out in a study of shared T cell receptors in the human thymus. CDR1 and CDR2 from the germline V gene are MGHDK and SYGVNS. J gave up 0 bases and V 5 bases, and 7 bases lay outside the gene matches. There are 15 residues in the CDR3. Data came from immunoSEQ multiplex PCR; TCRdb stores just in-frame clones and leaves some out. In the table there are 550,000 to 800,000 clones, 80% to 90% of which are singletons. These data also featured in a second study, about human thymus T cells. That report notes: Healthy Finnish infants undergoing corrective surgery for congenital heart defects were used as donors. The thymus was resected at corrective cardiac surgery. Gene usage (both V and J) appeared biased in thymic and blood repertoires. A high degree of thymic repertoire overlap among unrelated individuals was reported in related research.

V and J are TRBV25-1 and TRBJ2-7; TRBD1 agrees at 7 bases. The receptor was derived from a girl under three years old with a congenital heart defect. Sequencing was done on a sample of thymocytes. The CDR3: CASSLRQGSSYEQYF. The CDR3 DNA follows: TGTGCCAGCAGTTTAAGACAGGGTAGCTCCTACGAGCAGTACTTC.